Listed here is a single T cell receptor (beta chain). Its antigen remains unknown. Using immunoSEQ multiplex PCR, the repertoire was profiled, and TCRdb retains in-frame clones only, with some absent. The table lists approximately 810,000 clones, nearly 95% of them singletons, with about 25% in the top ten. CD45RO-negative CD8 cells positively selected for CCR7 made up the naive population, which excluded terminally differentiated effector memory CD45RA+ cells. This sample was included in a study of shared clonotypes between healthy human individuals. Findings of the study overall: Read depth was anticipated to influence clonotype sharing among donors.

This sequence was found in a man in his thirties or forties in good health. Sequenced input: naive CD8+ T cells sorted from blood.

The CDR3 reads CASSRGQGVADTQYF. CDR3 DNA: TGTGCCAGCAGTCGGGGACAGGGGGTGGCAGATACGCAGTATTTT. This chain uses TRBV28 with TRBJ2-3, with TRBD1 matching 11 bases. From germline, CDR1 is MDHEN and CDR2 SYDVKM. Trimming at V came to 5 bases and at J to 4 bases, leaving 5 bases not matched to a gene. The CDR3 runs 15 residues. The full variable domain, in which reference TRBV28 and TRBJ2-3 provide the parts outside the CDR3, is DVKVTQSSRYLVKRTGEKVFLECVQDMDHENMFWYRQDPGLGLRLIYFSYDVKMKEKGDIPEGYSVSREKKERFSLILESASTNQTSMYLCASSRGQGVADTQYFGPGTRLTVL.